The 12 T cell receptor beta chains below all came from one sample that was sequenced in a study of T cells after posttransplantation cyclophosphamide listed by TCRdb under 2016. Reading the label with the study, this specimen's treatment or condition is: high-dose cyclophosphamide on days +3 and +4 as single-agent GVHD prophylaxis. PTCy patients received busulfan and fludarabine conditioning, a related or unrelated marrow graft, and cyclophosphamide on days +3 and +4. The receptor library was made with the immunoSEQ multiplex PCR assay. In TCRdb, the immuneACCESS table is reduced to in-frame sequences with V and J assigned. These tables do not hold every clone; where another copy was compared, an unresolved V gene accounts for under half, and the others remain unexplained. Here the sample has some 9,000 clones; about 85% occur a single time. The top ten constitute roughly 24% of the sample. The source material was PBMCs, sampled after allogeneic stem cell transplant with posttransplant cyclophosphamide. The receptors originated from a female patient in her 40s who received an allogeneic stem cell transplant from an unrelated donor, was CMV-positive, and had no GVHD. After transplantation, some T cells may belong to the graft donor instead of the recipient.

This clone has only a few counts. The CDR3 nucleotides read TGTGCCAGCAGCTTGGGGGTAGCAGGGGTAGTGTCCTACGAGCAGTACTTC. Encoded protein: CASSLGVAGVVSYEQYF. The V call is TRBV4-2, the J call TRBJ2-7, with a weak D call TRBD1 (6 bases). CDR3 length equals 17 residues. Trimming shortened V by 5 bases and J by 1 base, and 21 bases separated the two germline ends. The germline V gene has CDR1 LGHNA and CDR2 YNFKEQ.

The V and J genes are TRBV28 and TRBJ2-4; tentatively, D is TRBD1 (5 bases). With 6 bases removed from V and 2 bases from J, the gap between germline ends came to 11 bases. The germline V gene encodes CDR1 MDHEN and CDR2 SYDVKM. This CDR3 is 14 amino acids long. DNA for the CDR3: TGTGCCAGCAGCCCCCAGGGAACCAAAAACATTCAGTACTTC. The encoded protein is CASSPQGTKNIQYF.

The CDR3 bases are TGCGCCAGCGGCATCTCGGGCAGGGGGCGGGAGACTGAAGCTTTCTTT. Translation: CASGISGRGRETEAFF. The chain combines TRBV10-1 with TRBJ1-1; 8 bases align to TRBD1. The CDR3 has 16 residues. The germline CDR1 and CDR2 sequences are WNHNN and SYGVQD (reference sequence). V gave up 8 bases and J gave up 5 bases; unmatched junction bases: 16.

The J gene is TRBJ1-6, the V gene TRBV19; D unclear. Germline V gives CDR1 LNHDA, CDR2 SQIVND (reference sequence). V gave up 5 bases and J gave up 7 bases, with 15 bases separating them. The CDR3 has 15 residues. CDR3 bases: TGTGCCAGTAGTGCCGTCGGACTTCAGAATTCACCCCTCCACTTT. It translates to CASSAVGLQNSPLHF.

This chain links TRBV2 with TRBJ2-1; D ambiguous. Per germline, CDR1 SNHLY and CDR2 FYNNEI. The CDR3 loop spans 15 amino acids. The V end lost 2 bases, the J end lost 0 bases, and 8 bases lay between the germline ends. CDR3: CASSEPASSYNEQFF. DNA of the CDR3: TGTGCCAGCAGTGAACCAGCGAGCTCCTACAATGAGCAGTTCTTC.

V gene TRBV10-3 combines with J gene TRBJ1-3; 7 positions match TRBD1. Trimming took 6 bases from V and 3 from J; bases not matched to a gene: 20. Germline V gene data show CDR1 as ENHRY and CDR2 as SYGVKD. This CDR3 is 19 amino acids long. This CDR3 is CAISQGQSRPGSIGNTIYF. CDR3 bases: TGTGCCATCAGCCAGGGACAGTCGCGCCCGGGCAGTATTGGAAACACCATATATTTT.

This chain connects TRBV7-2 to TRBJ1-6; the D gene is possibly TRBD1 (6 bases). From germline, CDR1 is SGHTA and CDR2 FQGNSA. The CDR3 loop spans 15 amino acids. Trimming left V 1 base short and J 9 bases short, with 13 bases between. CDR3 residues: CASSLGAGDSSPLHF. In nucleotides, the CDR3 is TGTGCCAGCAGCTTAGGGGCAGGGGATAGTTCACCCCTCCACTTT. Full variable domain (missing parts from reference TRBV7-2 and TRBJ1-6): GAGVSQSPSNKVTEKGKDVELRCDPISGHTALYWYRQSLGQGLEFLIYFQGNSAPDKSGLPSDRFSAERTGGSVSTLTIQRTQQEDSAVYLCASSLGAGDSSPLHFGNGTRLTVT.

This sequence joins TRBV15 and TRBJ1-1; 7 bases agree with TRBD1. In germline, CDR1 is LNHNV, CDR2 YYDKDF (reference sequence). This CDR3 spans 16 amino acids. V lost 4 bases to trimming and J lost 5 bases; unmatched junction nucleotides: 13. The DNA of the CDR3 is TGTGCCACCAGCACACCGGGACAGTCAACCCTTACTGAAGCTTTCTTT. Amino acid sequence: CATSTPGQSTLTEAFF.

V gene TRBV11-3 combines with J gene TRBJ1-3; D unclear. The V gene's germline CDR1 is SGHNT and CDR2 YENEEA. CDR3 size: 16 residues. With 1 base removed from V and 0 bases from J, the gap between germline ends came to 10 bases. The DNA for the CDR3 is TGTGCCAGCAGCTTAGTGCAGGCCCACTCTGGAAACACCATATATTTT. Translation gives CASSLVQAHSGNTIYF.

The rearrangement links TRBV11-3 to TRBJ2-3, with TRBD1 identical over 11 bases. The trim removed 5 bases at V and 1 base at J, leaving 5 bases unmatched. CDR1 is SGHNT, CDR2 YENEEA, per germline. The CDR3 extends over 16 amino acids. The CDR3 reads CASSPWTGGGTDTQYF. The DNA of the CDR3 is TGTGCCAGCAGCCCCTGGACAGGGGGCGGCACAGATACGCAGTATTTT.

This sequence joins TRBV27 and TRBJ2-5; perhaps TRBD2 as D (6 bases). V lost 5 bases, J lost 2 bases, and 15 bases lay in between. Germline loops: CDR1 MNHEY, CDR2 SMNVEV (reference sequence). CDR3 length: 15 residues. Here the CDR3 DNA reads TGTGCCAGCAGTCCTTCCCCGGGACTGCAAGAGACCCAGTACTTC. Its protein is CASSPSPGLQETQYF.

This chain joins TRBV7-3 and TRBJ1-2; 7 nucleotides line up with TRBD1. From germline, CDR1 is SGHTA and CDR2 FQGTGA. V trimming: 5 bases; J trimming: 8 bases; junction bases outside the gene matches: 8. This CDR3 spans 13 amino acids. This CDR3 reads CASSPGGGEGYTF. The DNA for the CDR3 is TGTGCCAGCAGCCCAGGAGGGGGCGAAGGCTACACCTTC. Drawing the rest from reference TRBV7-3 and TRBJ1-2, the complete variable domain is GAGVSQTPSNKVTEKGKYVELRCDPISGHTALYWYRQSLGQGPEFLIYFQGTGAADDSGLPNDRFFAVRPEGSVSTLKIQRTERGDSAVYLCASSPGGGEGYTFGSGTRLTVV.